These 30 T cell receptor beta chains share one sample of origin, sequenced in a study of T cell responses to AZD1222 COVID-19 vaccine. Some clones are missing from TCRdb's copy, which holds only in-frame ones; the method was immunoSEQ multiplex PCR. The sample holds about 130,000 clones, 90% seen once. This specimen consisted of peripheral blood, obtained on day 0 of AZD1222 vaccination. These receptors originate from an adult in good health.

V usage is TRBV7-3 and J usage is TRBJ2-2, with D perhaps matching TRBD1 (6 bases). The V end lost 1 base, the J end lost 2 bases, and 23 bases lay between the germline ends. The germline V gene has CDR1 SGHTA and CDR2 FQGTGA. The CDR3 runs to 20 residues. The CDR3 region is CASSLKPVVKGQTNTGELFF. The CDR3 nucleotides are TGTGCCAGCAGCTTAAAGCCAGTAGTAAAAGGACAGACAAACACCGGGGAGCTGTTTTTT.

The chain links TRBV5-1 to TRBJ2-7, with 9 positions matching TRBD1. V lost 2 bases and J lost 5; bases outside the gene matches: 8. The germline gives CDR1 SGHRS, CDR2 YFSETQ. The CDR3 runs to 15 residues. The CDR3 protein is CASSLGDREHHEQYF. The CDR3 nucleotides read TGCGCCAGCAGCTTAGGGGACAGGGAGCACCACGAGCAGTACTTC.

The V gene is TRBV7-3, the J gene TRBJ2-2, with 10 bases matching TRBD2. CDR3 length: 16 residues. V was pared by 3 bases and J by 7 bases, with 8 bases of the junction left unmatched. Germline values: CDR1 SGHTA, CDR2 FQGTGA. This CDR3 is CASSLSLAGANGELFF. In DNA form, the CDR3 reads TGTGCCAGCAGCTTGAGCCTAGCGGGAGCTAACGGGGAGCTGTTTTTT.

The J gene is TRBJ1-5, the V gene TRBV27, with a tentative D call TRBD1 (5 bases). The CDR3 loop spans 14 amino acids. Germline assignment: CDR1 MNHEY and CDR2 SMNVEV (reference sequence). The V end lost 2 bases, the J end lost 5 bases, and 10 bases lay between the germline ends. CDR3 DNA sequence: TGTGCCAGCAGTTTAATCGGAGGGGATCAGCCCCAGCATTTT. It is translated as CASSLIGGDQPQHF.

The gene calls are TRBV25-1 and TRBJ1-1; 7 positions match TRBD1. Germline V gene lookup returns CDR1 MGHDK and CDR2 SYGVNS. This CDR3 comprises 16 residues. V lost 3 bases, J lost 1 base, and 8 bases stayed unmatched. CDR3: CASSDRDSLWNTEAFF. The CDR3 DNA sequence: TGTGCCAGCAGTGACCGGGACAGCCTCTGGAACACTGAAGCTTTCTTT.

This clone was seen more than once but under ten times. This sample includes further DNA sequences coding for the same CDR3. The chain has TRBV20-1 and TRBJ1-3, with unresolved D. V lost 0 bases, J lost 4 bases, and 1 base lay in between. This CDR3 region has 11 residues. The V gene's germline CDR1 is DFQATT and CDR2 SNEGSKA (reference sequence). The CDR3 reads CSARDGNTIYF. The CDR3 region has the DNA TGCAGTGCTAGAGACGGAAACACCATATATTTT.

The chain links TRBV11-3 to TRBJ1-1; possible D gene TRBD1, 6 bases. Germline assignment: CDR1 SGHNT and CDR2 YENEEA. V was clipped by 3 bases and J by 1 base, with 12 bases between them. The CDR3 has 15 amino acids. CDR3 coding DNA: TGTGCCAGCAGCTTTGGACGGGGGCCGAACACTGAAGCTTTCTTT. This encodes CASSFGRGPNTEAFF.

This clone is a singleton in its sample. The chain joins TRBV18 to TRBJ1-1; D not certain. V was shortened by 0 bases and J by 1 base, with 6 bases between the two germline ends. Germline CDR1 KGHSH, CDR2 LQKENI. The CDR3 covers 14 residues. The CDR3 loop is CASSPPMENTEAFF. The DNA of the CDR3 is TGTGCCAGCTCACCACCGATGGAGAACACTGAAGCTTTCTTT.

The chain combines TRBV5-4 with TRBJ1-2; 7 bases agree with TRBD1. The CDR3 consists of 14 residues. V gave up 4 bases and J gave up 6 bases; unmatched junction bases: 9. Germline CDR1 is SGHNT and CDR2 is YYREEE (reference sequence). In DNA, the CDR3 is TGTGCCAGCAGCCCCAATCGACAGGGTCATGGCTACACCTTC. It is translated as CASSPNRQGHGYTF.

As regards this clone: One end of the junction varies from germline; a read error may be responsible. The rearrangement uses TRBV7-2 and TRBJ1-4; D unclear. This CDR3 comprises 11 residues. Germline V gene sequence: CDR1 SGHTA, CDR2 FQGNSA. CDR3 loop: CASSLGQVYHF. DNA for the CDR3: TGTGCCAGCAGCTTAGGGCAGGTGTACCATTTT.

A single count supports this clone. J is TRBJ2-7 and V is TRBV5-1; tentative D call: TRBD2 (5 bases). The CDR3 is made up of 13 amino acids. In germline, CDR1 is SGHRS, CDR2 YFSETQ. Trimming shortened V by 2 bases and J by 4 bases, and 10 bases separated the two germline ends. The CDR3, as DNA: TGCGCCAGCAGCTTCGGGGAGACTTACGAGCAGTACTTC. The encoded protein is CASSFGETYEQYF.

V gene TRBV6-4 combines with J gene TRBJ2-7; no firm D call. Deletions cut 2 bases from V and 0 bases from J, with 8 bases between. The V gene's germline CDR1 is MRHNA and CDR2 SNTAGT. The CDR3 totals 14 residues. The CDR3 reads CASSDGPSSYEQYF. The CDR3 DNA follows: TGTGCCAGCAGTGACGGCCCCAGCTCCTACGAGCAGTACTTC.

V and J are TRBV28 and TRBJ1-2; D uncertain. Looked up from germline, CDR1 is MDHEN and CDR2 is SYDVKM. The CDR3 is 14 amino acids. The ends were cut back, 6 bases at V and 0 bases at J, with 11 bases in the middle. CDR3 nucleotides: TGTGCCAGCAGACCAGGAGGGCCTAACTATGGCTACACCTTC. Translating it yields CASRPGGPNYGYTF.

The chain joins TRBV25-1 to TRBJ1-6, with no clear D. CDR3 length: 14 amino acids. V gave up 3 bases and J gave up 7 bases, with 10 bases separating them. CDR1 is MGHDK, CDR2 SYGVNS, per germline. The CDR3 sequence is CASSDWPKNSPLHF. DNA for the CDR3: TGTGCCAGCAGTGACTGGCCGAAGAATTCACCCCTCCACTTT.

This chain uses TRBV29-1 with TRBJ2-1; D is unclear. The germline CDR1 and CDR2 sequences are SQVTM and ANQGSEA. This CDR3 region has 10 residues. V shed 7 bases and J shed 10 bases, with 11 bases lying between them. CDR3 region: CSGQFTEQFF. CDR3 sequence (DNA): TGCAGCGGCCAGTTTACCGAGCAGTTCTTC.

This clone was picked up one time. The rearrangement links TRBV11-2 to TRBJ2-1; 9 nucleotides agree with TRBD2. CDR1 is SGHAT and CDR2 is FQNNGV in the germline V gene. The CDR3 length is 13 residues. Trimming cost V 3 bases and J 7 bases; bases outside gene matches: 1. The CDR3 DNA sequence: TGTGCCAGCAGCTTGGGACTAGCTAATGAGCAGTTCTTC. Protein product: CASSLGLANEQFF.

The chain has TRBV7-9 and TRBJ1-6, with 7 nucleotides matching TRBD1. In germline, CDR1 is SEHNR, CDR2 FQNEAQ (reference sequence). The CDR3 is 13 residues long. J lost 7 bases, V lost 10 bases, and 7 bases had no gene match. Here the CDR3 DNA reads TGTGCCATCGCCAAGGGGGCGAATTCACCCCTCCACTTT. Its protein product is CAIAKGANSPLHF.

The chain combines TRBV12-3 or TRBV12-4 with TRBJ2-7; 11 bases fit TRBD2. Trimming cost V 5 bases and J 8 bases; bases outside gene matches: 5. CDR3 length: 13 amino acids. Written as DNA, the CDR3 is TGTGCCAGCAGTATACTAGCGGGAGAAAAGCAGTACTTC. It yields the protein CASSILAGEKQYF.

This clone was seen once. V gene TRBV19 combines with J gene TRBJ1-6; no clear D. Germline V gene data show CDR1 as LNHDA and CDR2 as SQIVND (reference sequence). Trimming shortened V by 10 bases and J by 6 bases, and 16 bases separated the two germline ends. The CDR3 covers 14 residues. Here the CDR3 DNA reads TGTGCCACCCGCCCGGGCCTGATTAATTCACCCCTCCACTTT. Translating gives CATRPGLINSPLHF.

V and J are TRBV7-3 and TRBJ2-7, with D perhaps matching TRBD2 (6 bases). Trimming took 3 bases from V and 2 from J, leaving 14 bases between them. This CDR3 contains 15 residues. Looked up from germline, CDR1 is SGHTA and CDR2 is FQGTGA. CDR3 coding DNA: TGTGCCAGCAGCTTGGGTGGGGGGACCACCTACGAGCAGTACTTC. Encoded protein: CASSLGGGTTYEQYF.

This clone was found a few times. The chain has TRBV14 and TRBJ2-7, with 8 bases matching TRBD1. V trimming: 1 base; J trimming: 4 bases; junction bases outside the gene matches: 6. Germline CDR1 SGHDN, CDR2 FVKESK. This CDR3 comprises 15 residues. DNA of the CDR3: TGTGCCAGCAGCCAAGGGACAGGGTTTGCGTACGAGCAGTACTTC. This encodes CASSQGTGFAYEQYF. Drawing the rest from reference TRBV14 and TRBJ2-7, the complete variable domain is EAGVTQFPSHSVIEKGQTVTLRCDPISGHDNLYWYRRVMGKEIKFLLHFVKESKQDESGMPNNRFLAERTGGTYSTLKVQPAELEDSGVYFCASSQGTGFAYEQYFGPGTRLTVT.

This chain links TRBV5-1 with TRBJ1-1, with D perhaps TRBD1 (5 bases). Germline CDR1 reads SGHRS; CDR2 reads YFSETQ. This CDR3 spans 17 amino acids. V shed 3 bases and J shed 0 bases, with 18 bases lying between them. The CDR3, as DNA: TGCGCCAGCAGCTCCTGGGGGGGAGTGGGGATGAACACTGAAGCTTTCTTT. It specifies CASSSWGGVGMNTEAFF.

This clone was observed a handful of times. This chain links TRBV19 with TRBJ2-1; a weak D match, TRBD2 (6 bases). Trimming removed 10 bases at V and 8 bases at J, with 21 bases between. The CDR3 is 14 residues long. The V gene's germline CDR1 is LNHDA and CDR2 SQIVND (reference sequence). CDR3: CATRSSAIGDEQFF. DNA for the CDR3: TGTGCCACCCGATCTAGCGCAATTGGGGATGAGCAGTTCTTC.

The chain has TRBV19 and TRBJ2-1; tentatively, D is TRBD1 or TRBD2 (5 bases each). Looked up from germline, CDR1 is LNHDA and CDR2 is SQIVND (reference sequence). V was trimmed by 8 bases and J by 0 bases, leaving 8 bases between them. The CDR3 has 13 amino acids. The CDR3 bases are TGTGCCAGTTCGAGGGGCTCCTACAATGAGCAGTTCTTC. The encoded protein is CASSRGSYNEQFF.

V usage is TRBV18 and J usage is TRBJ2-7; D may correspond to TRBD1 or TRBD2 (5 bases each). Germline values: CDR1 KGHSH, CDR2 LQKENI. This CDR3 is built from 14 residues. The V gene lost 6 bases and the J gene lost 2 bases, with 14 bases spanning the gap. CDR3 amino acids: CASSPGTGPYEQYF. CDR3 nucleotide sequence: TGTGCCAGCTCGCCCGGGACCGGACCCTACGAGCAGTACTTC.

The chain links TRBV6-5 to TRBJ1-1, with D perhaps TRBD1 (5 bases). Germline loops: CDR1 MNHEY, CDR2 SVGAGI. The CDR3 contains 15 residues. The V end was cut by 0 bases, the J end by 1 base, with 9 bases between. Written as DNA, the CDR3 is TGTGCCAGCAGTTACTCGAACAGGAGGAACACTGAAGCTTTCTTT. Its translation: CASSYSNRRNTEAFF.

This chain connects TRBV27 to TRBJ1-5, with 8 bases lining up with TRBD1. CDR1 is MNHEY and CDR2 is SMNVEV in the germline V gene (reference sequence). This CDR3 has 15 amino acids. With V trimmed by 7 bases and J by 0 bases, 5 bases remained unmatched. This CDR3 reads CASITGQGSNQPQHF. The CDR3 DNA reads as TGTGCCAGCATCACCGGACAGGGTAGCAATCAGCCCCAGCATTTT.

The chain uses TRBV4-1 and TRBJ2-7, with 8 bases that match TRBD1. Germline V gene sequence: CDR1 MGHRA, CDR2 YSYEKL. V gave up 0 bases and J gave up 3 bases; unmatched junction bases: 13. The CDR3 spans 18 residues. CDR3 in DNA: TGCGCCAGCAGCCAAGATGGAACCTATGACAGGGGTGGCTACGAGCAGTACTTC. Amino acid sequence: CASSQDGTYDRGGYEQYF.

This clone was recorded once. The chain joins TRBV14 to TRBJ1-3; D might be TRBD1 (5 bases). The CDR3 is 18 amino acids. V was clipped by 4 bases and J by 0 bases, with 19 bases between them. Germline loops: CDR1 SGHDN, CDR2 FVKESK. The CDR3 DNA reads as TGTGCCAGCAGCCCCCTAAACGCAGGGACTCGCTCTGGAAACACCATATATTTT. Its protein is CASSPLNAGTRSGNTIYF. Using reference TRBV14 and TRBJ1-3 for the parts outside the CDR3, the full variable domain is EAGVTQFPSHSVIEKGQTVTLRCDPISGHDNLYWYRRVMGKEIKFLLHFVKESKQDESGMPNNRFLAERTGGTYSTLKVQPAELEDSGVYFCASSPLNAGTRSGNTIYFGEGSWLTVV.

DNA for the CDR3: TGTGCCAGCAGCTTGACCGGGGACGAGCAGTACTTC. It is translated as CASSLTGDEQYF. The chain uses TRBV5-6 and TRBJ2-7, with a weak D call TRBD2 (5 bases). This CDR3 contains 12 residues. Germline CDR1 reads SGHDT; CDR2 reads YYEEEE. The ends were cut back, 1 base at V and 5 bases at J, with 7 bases in the middle.